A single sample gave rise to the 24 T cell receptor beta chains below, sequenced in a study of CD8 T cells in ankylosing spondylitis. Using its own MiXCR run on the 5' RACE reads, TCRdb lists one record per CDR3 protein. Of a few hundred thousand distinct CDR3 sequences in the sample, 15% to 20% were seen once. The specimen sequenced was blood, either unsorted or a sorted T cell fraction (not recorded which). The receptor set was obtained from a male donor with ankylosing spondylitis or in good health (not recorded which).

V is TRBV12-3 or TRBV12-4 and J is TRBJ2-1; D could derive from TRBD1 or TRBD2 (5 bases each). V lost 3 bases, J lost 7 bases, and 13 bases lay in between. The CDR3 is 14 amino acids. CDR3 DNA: TGTGCCAGCAGTTTCTGGGACGGCGGGAATGAGCAGTTCTTC. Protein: CASSFWDGGNEQFF.

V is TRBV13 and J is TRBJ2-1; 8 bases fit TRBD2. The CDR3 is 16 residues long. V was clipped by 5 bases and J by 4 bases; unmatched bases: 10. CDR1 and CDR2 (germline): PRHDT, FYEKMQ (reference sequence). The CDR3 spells CASSPGGTRLYNEQFF. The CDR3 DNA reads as TGTGCCAGCAGCCCCGGCGGGACTAGACTTTACAATGAGCAGTTCTTC.

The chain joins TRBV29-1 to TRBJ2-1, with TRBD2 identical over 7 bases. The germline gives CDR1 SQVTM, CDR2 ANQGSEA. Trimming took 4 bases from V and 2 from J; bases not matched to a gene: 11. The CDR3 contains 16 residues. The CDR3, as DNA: TGCAGCGTTGCTGGTATGGCGGGAGACCCCTACAATGAGCAGTTCTTC. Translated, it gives CSVAGMAGDPYNEQFF.

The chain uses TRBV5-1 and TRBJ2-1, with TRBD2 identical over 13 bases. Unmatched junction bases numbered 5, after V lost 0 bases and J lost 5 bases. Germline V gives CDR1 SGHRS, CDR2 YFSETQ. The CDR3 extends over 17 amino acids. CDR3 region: CASSLGTSGSSHNEQFF. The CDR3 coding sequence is TGCGCCAGCAGCTTGGGGACTAGCGGGAGTAGCCACAATGAGCAGTTCTTC.

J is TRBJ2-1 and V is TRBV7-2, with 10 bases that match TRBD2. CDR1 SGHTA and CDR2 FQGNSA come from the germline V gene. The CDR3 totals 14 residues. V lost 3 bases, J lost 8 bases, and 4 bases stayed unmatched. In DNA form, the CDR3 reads TGTGCCAGCAGCTTCCTAGCGGGAGTGGATGAGCAGTTCTTC. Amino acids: CASSFLAGVDEQFF.

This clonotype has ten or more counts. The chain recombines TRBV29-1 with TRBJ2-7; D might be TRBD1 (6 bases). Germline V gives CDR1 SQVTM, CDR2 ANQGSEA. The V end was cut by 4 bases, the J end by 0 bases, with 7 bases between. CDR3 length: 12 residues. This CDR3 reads CSVGDNSYEQYF. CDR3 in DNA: TGCAGCGTTGGGGACAACTCCTACGAGCAGTACTTC.

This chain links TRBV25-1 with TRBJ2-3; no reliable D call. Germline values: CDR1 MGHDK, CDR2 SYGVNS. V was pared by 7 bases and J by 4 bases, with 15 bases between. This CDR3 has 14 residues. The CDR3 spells CASISRMAPDTQYF. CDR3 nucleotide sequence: TGTGCCAGCATTTCCAGGATGGCCCCAGATACGCAGTATTTT.

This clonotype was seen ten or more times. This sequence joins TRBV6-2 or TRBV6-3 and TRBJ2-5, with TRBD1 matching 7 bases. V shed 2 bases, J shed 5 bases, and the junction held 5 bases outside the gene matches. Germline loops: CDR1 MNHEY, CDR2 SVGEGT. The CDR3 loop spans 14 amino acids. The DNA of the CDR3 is TGTGCCAGCAGTTACCCCCAGGGGGTGGAGACCCAGTACTTC. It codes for CASSYPQGVETQYF.

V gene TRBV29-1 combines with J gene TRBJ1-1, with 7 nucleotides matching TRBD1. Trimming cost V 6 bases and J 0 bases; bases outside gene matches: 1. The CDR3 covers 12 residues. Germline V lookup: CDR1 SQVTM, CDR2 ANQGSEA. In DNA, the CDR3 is TGCAGCGTGGGACAGTTGAACACTGAAGCTTTCTTT. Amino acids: CSVGQLNTEAFF.

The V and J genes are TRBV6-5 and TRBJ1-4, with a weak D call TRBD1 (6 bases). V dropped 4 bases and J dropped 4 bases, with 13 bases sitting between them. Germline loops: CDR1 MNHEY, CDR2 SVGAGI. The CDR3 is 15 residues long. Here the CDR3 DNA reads TGTGCCAGCAGTTCCTTCGCAGGGGTTAATGAAAAACTGTTTTTT. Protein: CASSSFAGVNEKLFF.

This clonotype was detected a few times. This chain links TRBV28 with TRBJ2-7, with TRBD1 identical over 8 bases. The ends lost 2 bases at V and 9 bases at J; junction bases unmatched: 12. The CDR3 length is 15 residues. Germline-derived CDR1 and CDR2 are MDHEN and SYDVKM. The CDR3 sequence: CASSLPEAGGVTQYF. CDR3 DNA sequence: TGTGCCAGCAGTTTACCCGAGGCAGGGGGCGTCACGCAGTACTTC.

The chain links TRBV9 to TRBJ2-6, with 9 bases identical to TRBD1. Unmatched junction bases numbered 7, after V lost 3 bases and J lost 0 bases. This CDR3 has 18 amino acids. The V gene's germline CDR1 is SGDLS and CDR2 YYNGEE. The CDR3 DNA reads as TGTGCCAGCAGCGGCGGACAGGGGTCGGACTCTGGGGCCAACGTCCTGACTTTC. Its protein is CASSGGQGSDSGANVLTF.

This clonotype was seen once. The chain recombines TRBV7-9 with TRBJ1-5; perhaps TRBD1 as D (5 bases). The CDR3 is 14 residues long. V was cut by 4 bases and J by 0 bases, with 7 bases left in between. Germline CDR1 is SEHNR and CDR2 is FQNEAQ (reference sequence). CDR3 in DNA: TGTGCCAGCAGCTCGACAGTTAGCAATCAGCCCCAGCATTTT. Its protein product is CASSSTVSNQPQHF.

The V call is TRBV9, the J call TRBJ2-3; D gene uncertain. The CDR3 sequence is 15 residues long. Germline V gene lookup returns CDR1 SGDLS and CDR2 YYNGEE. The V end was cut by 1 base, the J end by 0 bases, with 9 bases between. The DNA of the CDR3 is TGTGCCAGCAGCGTATCGCCTTTTAGCACAGATACGCAGTATTTT. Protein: CASSVSPFSTDTQYF.

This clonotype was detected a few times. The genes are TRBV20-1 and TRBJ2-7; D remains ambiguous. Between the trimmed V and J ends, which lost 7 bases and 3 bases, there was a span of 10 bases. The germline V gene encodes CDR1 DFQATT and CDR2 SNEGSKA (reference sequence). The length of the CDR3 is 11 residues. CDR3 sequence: CSGDGSYEQYF. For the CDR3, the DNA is TGCAGTGGGGATGGCAGCTACGAGCAGTACTTC.

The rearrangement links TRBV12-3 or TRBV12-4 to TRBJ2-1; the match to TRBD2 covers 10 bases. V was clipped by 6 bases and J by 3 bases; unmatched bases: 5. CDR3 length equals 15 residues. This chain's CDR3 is CASSQGLANYNEQFF. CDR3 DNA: TGTGCCAGCAGCCAGGGACTAGCGAACTACAATGAGCAGTTCTTC.

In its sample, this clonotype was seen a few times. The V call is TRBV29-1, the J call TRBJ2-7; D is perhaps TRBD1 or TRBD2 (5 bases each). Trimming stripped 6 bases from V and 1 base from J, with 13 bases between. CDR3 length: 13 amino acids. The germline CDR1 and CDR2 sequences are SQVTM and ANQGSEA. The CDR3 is CSVMWDGSYEQYF. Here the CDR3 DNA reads TGCAGCGTGATGTGGGACGGTTCCTACGAGCAGTACTTC.

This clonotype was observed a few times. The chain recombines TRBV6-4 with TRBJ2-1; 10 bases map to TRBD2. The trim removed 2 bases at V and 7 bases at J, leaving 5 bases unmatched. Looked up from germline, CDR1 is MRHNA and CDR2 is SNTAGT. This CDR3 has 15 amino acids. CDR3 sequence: CASSDGLAGVNEQFF. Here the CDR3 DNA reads TGTGCCAGCAGTGACGGTCTAGCGGGAGTTAATGAGCAGTTCTTC.

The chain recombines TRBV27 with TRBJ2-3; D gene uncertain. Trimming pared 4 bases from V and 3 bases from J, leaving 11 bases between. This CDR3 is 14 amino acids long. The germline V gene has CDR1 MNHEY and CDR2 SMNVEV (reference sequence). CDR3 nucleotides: TGTGCCAGCAGTTCCCTCTCTGGTACAGATACGCAGTATTTT. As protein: CASSSLSGTDTQYF.

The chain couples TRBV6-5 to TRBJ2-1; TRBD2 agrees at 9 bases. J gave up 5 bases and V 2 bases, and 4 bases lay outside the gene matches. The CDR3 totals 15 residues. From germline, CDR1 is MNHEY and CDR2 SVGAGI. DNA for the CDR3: TGTGCCAGCAGTTACGCGGGAGGGCCTAACAATGAGCAGTTCTTC. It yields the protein CASSYAGGPNNEQFF.

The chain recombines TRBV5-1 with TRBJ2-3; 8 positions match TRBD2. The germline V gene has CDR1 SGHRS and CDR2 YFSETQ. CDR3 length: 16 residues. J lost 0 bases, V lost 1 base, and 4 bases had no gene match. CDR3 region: CASSLFSGTSTDTQYF. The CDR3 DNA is TGCGCCAGCAGCTTGTTTAGCGGGACTAGCACAGATACGCAGTATTTT.

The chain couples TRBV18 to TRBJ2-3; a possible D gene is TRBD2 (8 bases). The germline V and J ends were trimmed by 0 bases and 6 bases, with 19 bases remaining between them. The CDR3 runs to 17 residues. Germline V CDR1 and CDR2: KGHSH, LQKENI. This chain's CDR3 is CASSPPERGQREDTQYF. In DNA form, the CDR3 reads TGTGCCAGCTCACCACCGGAGAGGGGACAGCGGGAGGATACGCAGTATTTT.

This CDR3 is CASSQVIRLQSGANVLTF. Here the CDR3 DNA reads TGCGCCAGCAGCCAAGTGATTAGATTGCAGTCTGGGGCCAACGTCCTGACTTTC. The chain links TRBV4-3 to TRBJ2-6; D unclear. In germline, CDR1 is LGHNA, CDR2 YSLEER. V dropped 1 base and J dropped 1 base, with 14 bases sitting between them. The CDR3 is 18 residues long.

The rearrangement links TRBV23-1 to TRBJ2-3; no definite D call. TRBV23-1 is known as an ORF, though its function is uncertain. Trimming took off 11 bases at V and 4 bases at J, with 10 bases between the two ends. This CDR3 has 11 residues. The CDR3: CAGGRPDTQYF. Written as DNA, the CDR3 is TGCGCCGGCGGACGCCCAGATACGCAGTATTTT.